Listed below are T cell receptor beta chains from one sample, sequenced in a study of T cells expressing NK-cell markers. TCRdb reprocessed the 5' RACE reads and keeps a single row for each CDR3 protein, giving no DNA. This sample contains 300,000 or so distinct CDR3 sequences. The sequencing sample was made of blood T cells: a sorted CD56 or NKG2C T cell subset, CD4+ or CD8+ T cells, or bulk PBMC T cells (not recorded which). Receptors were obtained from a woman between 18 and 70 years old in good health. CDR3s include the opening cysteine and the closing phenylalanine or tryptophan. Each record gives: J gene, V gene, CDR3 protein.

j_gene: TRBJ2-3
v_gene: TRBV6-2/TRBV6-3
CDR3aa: CASSYSPLRTVSRKGSTDTQYF

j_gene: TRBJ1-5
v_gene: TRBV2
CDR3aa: CASNQRASNQPQHF

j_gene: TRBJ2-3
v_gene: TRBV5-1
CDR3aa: CASSAQRATDTQYF

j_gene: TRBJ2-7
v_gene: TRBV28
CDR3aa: CASSLTAPYEQYF

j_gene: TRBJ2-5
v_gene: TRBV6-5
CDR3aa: CASSYRDRPQETQYF

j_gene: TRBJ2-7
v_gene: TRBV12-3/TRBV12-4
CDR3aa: CASSPADSIYEQYF

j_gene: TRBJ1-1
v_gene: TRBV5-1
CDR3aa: CASSGTTTGVNSAFF

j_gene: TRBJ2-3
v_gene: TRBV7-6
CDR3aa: CASSLVSSTATDTQYF

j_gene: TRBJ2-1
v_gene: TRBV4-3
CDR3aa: CASSQDQRGSYNEQFF

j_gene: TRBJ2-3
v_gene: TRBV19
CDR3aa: CASSPTGGEDTQYF

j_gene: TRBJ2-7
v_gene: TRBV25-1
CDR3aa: CASSERQSSYEQYF

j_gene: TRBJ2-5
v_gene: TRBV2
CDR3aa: CASDLGPLETQYF

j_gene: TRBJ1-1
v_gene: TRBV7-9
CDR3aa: CASSSKRQGMNTEAFF

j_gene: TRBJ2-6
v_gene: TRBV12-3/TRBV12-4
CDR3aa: CASSLVQGSGANVLTF

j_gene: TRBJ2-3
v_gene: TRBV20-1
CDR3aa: CSAEGGSTDTQYF

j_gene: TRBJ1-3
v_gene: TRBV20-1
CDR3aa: CSAIPRPGDSGNTIYF

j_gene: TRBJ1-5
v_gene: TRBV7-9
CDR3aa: CASSYSGSNQPQHF

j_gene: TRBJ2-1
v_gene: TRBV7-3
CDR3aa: CASSARTGGGDEQFF

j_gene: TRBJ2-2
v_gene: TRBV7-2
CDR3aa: CASSPRTSGSTGELFF

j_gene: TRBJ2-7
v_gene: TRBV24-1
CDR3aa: CATSPPRPPYEQYF

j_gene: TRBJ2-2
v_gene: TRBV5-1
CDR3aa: CASAEGARTGELFF

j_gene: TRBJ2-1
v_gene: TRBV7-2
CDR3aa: CASSGGLSYNEQFF

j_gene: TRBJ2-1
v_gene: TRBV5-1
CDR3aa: CASSRTSGSNEQFF

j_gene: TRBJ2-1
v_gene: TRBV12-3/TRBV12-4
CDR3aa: CASSFGTPYNEQFF

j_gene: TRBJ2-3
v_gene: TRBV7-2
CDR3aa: CASSFRAGTDTQYF

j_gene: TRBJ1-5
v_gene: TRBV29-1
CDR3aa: CSAITGVNNQPQHF

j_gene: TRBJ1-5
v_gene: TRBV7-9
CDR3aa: CASSPQSGAGRQPQHF

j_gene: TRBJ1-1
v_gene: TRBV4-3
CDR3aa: CASSQVPDGDDEAFF

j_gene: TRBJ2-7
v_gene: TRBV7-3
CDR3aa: CASSLIAGNEQYF

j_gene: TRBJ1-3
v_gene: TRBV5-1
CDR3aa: CASSFGSSGNTIYF

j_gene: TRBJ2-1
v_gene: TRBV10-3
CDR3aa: CAISEKGTSNNEQFF

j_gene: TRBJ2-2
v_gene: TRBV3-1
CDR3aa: CASSYGGELFF

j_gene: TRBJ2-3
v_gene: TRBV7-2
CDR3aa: CASSPGQTEGTDTQYF

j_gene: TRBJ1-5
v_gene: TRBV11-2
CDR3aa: CASSLQDSFNQPQHF

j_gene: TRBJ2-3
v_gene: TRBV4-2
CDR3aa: CASSQDPASGRADTQYF

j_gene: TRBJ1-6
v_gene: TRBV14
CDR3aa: CASSRALRGNSPLHF

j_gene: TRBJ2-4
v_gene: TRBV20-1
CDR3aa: CSRGTLAKNIQYF

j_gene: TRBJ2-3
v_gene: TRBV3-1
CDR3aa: CASSQGRASGNRSTDTQYF

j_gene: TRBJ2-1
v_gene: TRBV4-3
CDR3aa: CASSQDLGGSYNEQFF

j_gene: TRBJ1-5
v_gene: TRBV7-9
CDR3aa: CASSPPGQLGQPQHF

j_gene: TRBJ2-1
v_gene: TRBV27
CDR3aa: CASSLSYRGVTSGYNEQFF

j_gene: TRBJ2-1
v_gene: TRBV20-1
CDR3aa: CSAPIGAGGPLSYNEQFF

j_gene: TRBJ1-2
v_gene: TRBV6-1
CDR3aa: CASTDPGQYYGYTF

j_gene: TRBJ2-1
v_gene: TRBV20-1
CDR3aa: CSATTRFGGYNEQFF

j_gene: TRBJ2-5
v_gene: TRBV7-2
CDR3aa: CASSRKTGVVQETQYF

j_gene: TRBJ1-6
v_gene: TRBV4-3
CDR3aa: CASSQERDTNEGYNSPLHF

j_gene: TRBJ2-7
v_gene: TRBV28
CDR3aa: CASSTGVGANGYEQYF

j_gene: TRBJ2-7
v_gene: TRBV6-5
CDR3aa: CASRITSGSSYEQYF